The TCR beta chain described here comes from a study of response to subunit inactivated influenza vaccine. TCRdb re-derived calls from the RT-PCR reads in MiXCR, one entry per CDR3 protein. This table has about half a million distinct CDR3 sequences, approximately 7.7% appearing once. This clonotype was recorded many times. Its antigen is as yet unknown. V was cut by 5 bases and J by 1 base, with 8 bases left in between. Germline V gene sequence: CDR1 MRHNA, CDR2 SNTAGT. The CDR3 is 13 residues long. Overall study findings and caveats: Every seasonal influenza vaccination brings in few new T cells, the authors suggested.

The source material was PBMCs from blood, sampled about 23 months after vaccination. The sequence derives from a man aged 50-75 years who received an inactivated influenza vaccine. The chain combines TRBV6-4 with TRBJ1-1, with D possibly matching TRBD1 (6 bases). This CDR3 reads CASSYRANTEAFF. CDR3 DNA: TGTGCCAGCAGTTACAGGGCGAACACTGAAGCTTTCTTT.